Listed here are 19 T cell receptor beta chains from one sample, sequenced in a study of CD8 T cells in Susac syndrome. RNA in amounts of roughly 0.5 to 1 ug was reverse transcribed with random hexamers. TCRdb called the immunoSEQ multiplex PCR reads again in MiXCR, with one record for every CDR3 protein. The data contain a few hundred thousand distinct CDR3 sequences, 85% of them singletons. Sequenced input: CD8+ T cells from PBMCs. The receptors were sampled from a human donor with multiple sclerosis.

The CDR3 nucleotides read TGTGCCAGCAGCAAATTTAGTTTTGTGGGAGGTTGGGAGCAGTACTTC. This encodes CASSKFSFVGGWEQYF. This chain links TRBV21-1 with TRBJ2-7; the table's TRBD2 call for D was not verified on the DNA. TRBV21-1 is deemed a pseudogene. The CDR3 length is 16 residues.

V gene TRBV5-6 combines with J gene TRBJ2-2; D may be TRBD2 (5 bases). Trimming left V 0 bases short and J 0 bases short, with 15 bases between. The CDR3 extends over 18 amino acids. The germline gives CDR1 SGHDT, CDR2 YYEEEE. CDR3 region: CASSLAGWTFANTGELFF. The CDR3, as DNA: TGTGCCAGCAGCTTGGCCGGATGGACTTTCGCGAACACCGGGGAGCTGTTTTTT.

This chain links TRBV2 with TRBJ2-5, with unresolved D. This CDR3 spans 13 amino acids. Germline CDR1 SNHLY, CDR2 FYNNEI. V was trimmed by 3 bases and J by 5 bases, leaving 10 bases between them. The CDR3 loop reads CASSDIDGETQYF. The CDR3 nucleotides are TGTGCCAGCAGTGATATCGACGGGGAGACCCAGTACTTC.

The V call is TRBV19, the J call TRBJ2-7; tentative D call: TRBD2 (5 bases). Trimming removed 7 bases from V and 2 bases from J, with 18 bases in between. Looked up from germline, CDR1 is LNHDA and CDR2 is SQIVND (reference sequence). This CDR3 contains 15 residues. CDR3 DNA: TGTGCCAGTACCTGGAGGCACAGCAATACCTACGAGCAGTACTTC. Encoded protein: CASTWRHSNTYEQYF.

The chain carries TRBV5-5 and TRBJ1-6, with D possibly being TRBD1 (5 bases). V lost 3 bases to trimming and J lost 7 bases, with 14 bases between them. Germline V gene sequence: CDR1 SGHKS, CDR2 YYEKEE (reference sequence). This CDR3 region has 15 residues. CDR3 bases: TGTGCCAGCAGCTCGTCCGGGGGGAGAAATTCACCCCTCCACTTT. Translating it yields CASSSSGGRNSPLHF.

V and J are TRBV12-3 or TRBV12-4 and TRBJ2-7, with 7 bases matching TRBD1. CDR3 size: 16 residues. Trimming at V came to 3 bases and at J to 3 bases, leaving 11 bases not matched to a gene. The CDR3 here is CASSFQAYRGNYEQYF. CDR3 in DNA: TGTGCCAGCAGTTTTCAAGCCTACAGGGGCAACTACGAGCAGTACTTC.

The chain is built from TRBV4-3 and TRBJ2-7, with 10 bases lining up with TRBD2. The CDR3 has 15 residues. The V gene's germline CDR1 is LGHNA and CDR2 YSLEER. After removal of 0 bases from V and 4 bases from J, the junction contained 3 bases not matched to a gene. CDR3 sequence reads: CASSQDRTSGYEQYF. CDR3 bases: TGCGCCAGCAGCCAAGATCGGACTAGCGGATACGAGCAGTACTTC.

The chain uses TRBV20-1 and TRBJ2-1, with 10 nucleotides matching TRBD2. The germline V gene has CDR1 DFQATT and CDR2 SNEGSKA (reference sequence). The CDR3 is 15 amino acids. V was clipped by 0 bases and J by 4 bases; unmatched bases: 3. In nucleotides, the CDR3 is TGCAGTGCTAGAGAAACTAGCGGGACGTACAATGAGCAGTTCTTC. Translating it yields CSARETSGTYNEQFF.

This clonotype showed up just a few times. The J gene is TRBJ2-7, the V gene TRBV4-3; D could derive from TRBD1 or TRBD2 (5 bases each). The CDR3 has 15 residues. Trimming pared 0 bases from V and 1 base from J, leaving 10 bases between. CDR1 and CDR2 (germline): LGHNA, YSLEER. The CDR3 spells CASSQDRGRSYEQYF. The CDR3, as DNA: TGCGCCAGCAGCCAAGATAGGGGACGGTCCTACGAGCAGTACTTC.

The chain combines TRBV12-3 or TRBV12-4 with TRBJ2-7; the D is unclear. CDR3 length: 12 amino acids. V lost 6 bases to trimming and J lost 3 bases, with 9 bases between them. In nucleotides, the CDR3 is TGTGCCAGCAGCCCCGACAACTACGAGCAGTACTTC. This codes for CASSPDNYEQYF.

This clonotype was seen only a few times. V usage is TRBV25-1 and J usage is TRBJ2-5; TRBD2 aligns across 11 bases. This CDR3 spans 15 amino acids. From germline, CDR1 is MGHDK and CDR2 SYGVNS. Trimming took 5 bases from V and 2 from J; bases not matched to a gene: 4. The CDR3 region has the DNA TGTGCCAGCAGTCTCGGGACTAGCGGACAAGAGACCCAGTACTTC. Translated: CASSLGTSGQETQYF.

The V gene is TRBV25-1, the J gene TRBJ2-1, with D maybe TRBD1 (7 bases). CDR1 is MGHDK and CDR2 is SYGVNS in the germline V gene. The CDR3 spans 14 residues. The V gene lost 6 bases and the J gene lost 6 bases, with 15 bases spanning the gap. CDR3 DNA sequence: TGTGCCAGCAGGACTAGGACAGGTCCCAATGAGCAGTTCTTC. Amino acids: CASRTRTGPNEQFF.

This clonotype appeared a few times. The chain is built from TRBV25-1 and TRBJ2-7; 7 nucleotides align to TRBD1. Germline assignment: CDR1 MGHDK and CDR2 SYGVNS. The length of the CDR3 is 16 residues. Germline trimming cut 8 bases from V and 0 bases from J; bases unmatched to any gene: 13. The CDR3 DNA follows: TGTGCCAGCCCTGACAGGGACCCTCCACCCTCCTACGAGCAGTACTTC. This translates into CASPDRDPPPSYEQYF.

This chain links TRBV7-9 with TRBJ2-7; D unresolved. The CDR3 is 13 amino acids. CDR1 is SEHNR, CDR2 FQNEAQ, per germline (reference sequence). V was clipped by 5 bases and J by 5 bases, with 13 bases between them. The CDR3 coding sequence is TGTGCCAGCAGCCACCCGGAACGGGACGAGCAGTACTTC. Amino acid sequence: CASSHPERDEQYF.

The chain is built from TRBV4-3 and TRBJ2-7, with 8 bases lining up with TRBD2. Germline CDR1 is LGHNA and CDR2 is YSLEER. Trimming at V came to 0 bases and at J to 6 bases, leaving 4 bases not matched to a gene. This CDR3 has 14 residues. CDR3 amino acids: CASSQELAGLEQYF. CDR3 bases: TGCGCCAGCAGCCAAGAGCTAGCGGGTCTCGAGCAGTACTTC.

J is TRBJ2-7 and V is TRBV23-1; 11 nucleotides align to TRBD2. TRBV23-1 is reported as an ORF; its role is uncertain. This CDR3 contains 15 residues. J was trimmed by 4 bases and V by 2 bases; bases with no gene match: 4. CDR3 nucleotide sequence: TGCGCCAGCAGTCAACGACTAGCGGGGACTTACGAGCAGTACTTC. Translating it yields CASSQRLAGTYEQYF.

The CDR3 DNA follows: TGCAGCGTCGACCGCGACAGTCCCAACTATGGCTACACCTTC. Amino acid sequence: CSVDRDSPNYGYTF. This chain joins TRBV29-1 and TRBJ1-2, with D tentatively TRBD1 (5 bases). CDR3 length equals 14 residues. Germline values: CDR1 SQVTM, CDR2 ANQGSEA. Trimming stripped 6 bases from V and 2 bases from J, with 16 bases between.

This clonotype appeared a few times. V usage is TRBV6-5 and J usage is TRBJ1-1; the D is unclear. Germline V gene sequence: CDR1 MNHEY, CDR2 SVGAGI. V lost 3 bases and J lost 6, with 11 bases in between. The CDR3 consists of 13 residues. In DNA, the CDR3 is TGTGCCAGCAGTTATTCCTTGTCGGCTGAAGCTTTCTTT. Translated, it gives CASSYSLSAEAFF.

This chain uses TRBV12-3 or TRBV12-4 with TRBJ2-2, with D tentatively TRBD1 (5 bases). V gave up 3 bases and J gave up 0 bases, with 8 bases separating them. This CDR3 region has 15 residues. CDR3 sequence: CASSLDISNTGELFF. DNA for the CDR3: TGTGCCAGCAGTTTGGACATATCGAACACCGGGGAGCTGTTTTTT.